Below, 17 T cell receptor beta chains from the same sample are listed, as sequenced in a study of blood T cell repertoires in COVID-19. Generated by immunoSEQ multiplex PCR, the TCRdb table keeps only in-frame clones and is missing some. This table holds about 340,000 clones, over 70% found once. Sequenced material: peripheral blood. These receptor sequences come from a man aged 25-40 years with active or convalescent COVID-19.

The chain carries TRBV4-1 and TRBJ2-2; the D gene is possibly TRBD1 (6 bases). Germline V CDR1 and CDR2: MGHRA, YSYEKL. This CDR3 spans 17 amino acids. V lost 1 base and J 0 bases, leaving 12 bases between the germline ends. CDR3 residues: CASSQVRTVTNTGELFF. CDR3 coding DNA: TGCGCCAGCAGCCAAGTCCGGACAGTTACGAACACCGGGGAGCTGTTTTTT.

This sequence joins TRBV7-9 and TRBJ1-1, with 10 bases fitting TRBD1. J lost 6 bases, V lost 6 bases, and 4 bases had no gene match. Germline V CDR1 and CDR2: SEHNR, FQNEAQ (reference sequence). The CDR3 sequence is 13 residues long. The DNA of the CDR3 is TGTGCCAGCAGTCTGGACAGGGGGGCTGAAGCTTTCTTT. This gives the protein CASSLDRGAEAFF.

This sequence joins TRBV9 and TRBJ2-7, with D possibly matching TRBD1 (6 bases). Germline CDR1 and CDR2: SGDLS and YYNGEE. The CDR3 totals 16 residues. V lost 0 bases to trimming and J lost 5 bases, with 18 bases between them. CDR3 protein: CASSVARQGKVNEQYF. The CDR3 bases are TGTGCCAGCAGCGTAGCACGCCAGGGGAAGGTAAACGAGCAGTACTTC.

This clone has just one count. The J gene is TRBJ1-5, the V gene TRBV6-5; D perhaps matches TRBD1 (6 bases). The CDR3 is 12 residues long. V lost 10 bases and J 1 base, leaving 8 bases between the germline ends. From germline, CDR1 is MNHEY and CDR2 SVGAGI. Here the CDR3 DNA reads TGTGCCACCGACAGGAGCAATCAGCCCCAGCATTTT. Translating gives CATDRSNQPQHF.

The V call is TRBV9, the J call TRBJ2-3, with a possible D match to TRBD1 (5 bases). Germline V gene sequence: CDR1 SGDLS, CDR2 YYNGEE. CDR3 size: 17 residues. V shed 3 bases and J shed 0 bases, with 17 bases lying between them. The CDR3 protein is CASSASYWGSSTDTQYF. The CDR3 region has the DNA TGTGCCAGCAGCGCCTCCTACTGGGGCTCTAGCACAGATACGCAGTATTTT.

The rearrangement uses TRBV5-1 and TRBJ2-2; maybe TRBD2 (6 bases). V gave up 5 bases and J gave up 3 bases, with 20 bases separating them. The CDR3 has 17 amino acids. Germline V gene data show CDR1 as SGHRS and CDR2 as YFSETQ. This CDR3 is CASSPGGAVTYTGELFF. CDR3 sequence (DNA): TGCGCCAGCAGTCCCGGGGGAGCCGTTACTTACACCGGGGAGCTGTTTTTT.

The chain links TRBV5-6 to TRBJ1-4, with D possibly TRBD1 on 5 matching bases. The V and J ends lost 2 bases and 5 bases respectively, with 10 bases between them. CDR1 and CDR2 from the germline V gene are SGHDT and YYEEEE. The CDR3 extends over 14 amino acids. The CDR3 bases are TGTGCCAGCAGCTTCAGGGTTCCGAATGAAAAACTGTTTTTT. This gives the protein CASSFRVPNEKLFF.

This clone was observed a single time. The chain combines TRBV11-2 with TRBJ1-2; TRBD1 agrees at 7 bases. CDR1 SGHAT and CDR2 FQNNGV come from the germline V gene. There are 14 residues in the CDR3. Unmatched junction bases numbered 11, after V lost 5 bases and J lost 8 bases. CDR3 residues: CASSESRTGVGYTF. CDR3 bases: TGTGCCAGCAGCGAGTCGCGAACAGGGGTAGGCTACACCTTC.

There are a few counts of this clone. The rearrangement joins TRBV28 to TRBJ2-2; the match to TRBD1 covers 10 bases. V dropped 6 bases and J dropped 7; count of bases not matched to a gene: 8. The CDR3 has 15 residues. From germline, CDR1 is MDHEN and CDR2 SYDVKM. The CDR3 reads CASSPDRGQFGELFF. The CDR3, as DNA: TGTGCCAGCAGCCCTGACAGGGGGCAGTTCGGGGAGCTGTTTTTT.

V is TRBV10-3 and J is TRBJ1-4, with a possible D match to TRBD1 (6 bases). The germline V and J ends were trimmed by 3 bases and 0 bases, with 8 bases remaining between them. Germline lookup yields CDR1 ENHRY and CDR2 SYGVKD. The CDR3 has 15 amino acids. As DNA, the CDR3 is TGTGCCATCAGTGACGGGACAACAACTAATGAAAAACTGTTTTTT. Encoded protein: CAISDGTTTNEKLFF.

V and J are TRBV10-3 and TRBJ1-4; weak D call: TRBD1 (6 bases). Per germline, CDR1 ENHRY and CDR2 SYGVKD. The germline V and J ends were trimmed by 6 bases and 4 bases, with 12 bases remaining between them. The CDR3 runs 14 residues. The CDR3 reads CAIRGGQDNEKLFF. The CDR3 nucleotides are TGTGCCATCAGAGGGGGACAAGATAATGAAAAACTGTTTTTT.

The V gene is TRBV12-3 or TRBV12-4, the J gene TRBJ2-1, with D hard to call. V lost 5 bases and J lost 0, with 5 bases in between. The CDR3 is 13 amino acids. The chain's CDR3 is CASSPDSYNEQFF. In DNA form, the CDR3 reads TGTGCCAGCAGTCCAGACTCCTACAATGAGCAGTTCTTC.

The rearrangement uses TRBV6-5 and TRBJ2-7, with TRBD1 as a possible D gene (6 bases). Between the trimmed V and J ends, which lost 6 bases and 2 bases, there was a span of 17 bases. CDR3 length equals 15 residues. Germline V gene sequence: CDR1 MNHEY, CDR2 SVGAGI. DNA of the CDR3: TGTGCCAGCAGACTTCTCTTGACAGGAACCTACGAGCAGTACTTC. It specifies CASRLLLTGTYEQYF.

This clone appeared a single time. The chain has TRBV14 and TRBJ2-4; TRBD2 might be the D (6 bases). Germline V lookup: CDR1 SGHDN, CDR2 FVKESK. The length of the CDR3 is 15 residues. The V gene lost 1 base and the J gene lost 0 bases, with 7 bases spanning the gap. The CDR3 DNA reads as TGTGCCAGCAGCCAAGGGCGGGGAGCCAAAAACATTCAGTACTTC. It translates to CASSQGRGAKNIQYF. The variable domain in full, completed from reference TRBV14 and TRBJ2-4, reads EAGVTQFPSHSVIEKGQTVTLRCDPISGHDNLYWYRRVMGKEIKFLLHFVKESKQDESGMPNNRFLAERTGGTYSTLKVQPAELEDSGVYFCASSQGRGAKNIQYFGAGTRLSVL.

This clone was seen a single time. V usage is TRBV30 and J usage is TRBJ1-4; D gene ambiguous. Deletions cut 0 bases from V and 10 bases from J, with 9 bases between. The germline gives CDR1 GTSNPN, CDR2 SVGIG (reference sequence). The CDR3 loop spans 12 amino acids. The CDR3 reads CAWSVNRGKLFF. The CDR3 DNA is TGTGCCTGGAGTGTAAATCGGGGAAAACTGTTTTTT.

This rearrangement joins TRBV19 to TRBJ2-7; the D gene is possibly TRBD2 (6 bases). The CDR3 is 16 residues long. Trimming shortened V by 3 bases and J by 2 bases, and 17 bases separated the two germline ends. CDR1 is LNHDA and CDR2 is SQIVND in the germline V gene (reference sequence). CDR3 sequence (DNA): TGTGCCAGTAGTATTGGGGGGTTCGTGCTAACCTACGAGCAGTACTTC. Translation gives CASSIGGFVLTYEQYF.

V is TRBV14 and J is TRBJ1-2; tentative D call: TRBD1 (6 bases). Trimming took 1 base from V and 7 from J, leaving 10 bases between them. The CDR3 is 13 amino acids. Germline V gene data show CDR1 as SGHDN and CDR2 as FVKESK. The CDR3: CASSQGAGVGYTF. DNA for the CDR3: TGTGCCAGCAGCCAAGGGGCAGGGGTTGGCTACACCTTC. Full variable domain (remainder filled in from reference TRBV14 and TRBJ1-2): EAGVTQFPSHSVIEKGQTVTLRCDPISGHDNLYWYRRVMGKEIKFLLHFVKESKQDESGMPNNRFLAERTGGTYSTLKVQPAELEDSGVYFCASSQGAGVGYTFGSGTRLTVV.